The clone carrying this T cell receptor (beta chain) was seen only a few times. Original processing notes: Quantification of nucleated cells was approximated via reference gene primer amplification. Only in-frame clones appear in the TCRdb table, and some are missing; sequencing was by immunoSEQ multiplex PCR. V, J and clone size reflect that table, while D and trimming were determined from the DNA. The sample shows more than 70,000 clones, 80% to 90% of them seen only once. Germline values: CDR1 LGHNA, CDR2 YNFKEQ. CDR3 length: 13 residues. The ends lost 5 bases at V and 7 bases at J; junction bases unmatched: 7. This record comes from a study of blood T cell repertoires in COVID-19. The wider study: There were acute and convalescent COVID-19 samples, and they came from the United States, Italy and Spain. T cells, B-cell-depleted T cells, or PBMCs supplied cDNA or gDNA.

This receptor was taken from an elderly woman with acute or convalescent COVID-19. Source material: peripheral blood. The V and J genes are TRBV4-2 and TRBJ2-5; 7 bases are shared with TRBD2. The CDR3 DNA is TGTGCCAGCAGCTCCACCGGGGAGGGGACCCAGTACTTC. This encodes CASSSTGEGTQYF.